Sequencing of this T cell receptor (beta chain) was carried out in a study of cytomegalovirus exposure and HLA in healthy donors. The study ran its PCR with 60 Vbeta and 13 Jbeta primers. Method: immunoSEQ multiplex PCR; TCRdb's copy keeps in-frame clones and lacks some. In the table there are 150,000 to 200,000 clones, about 75% of which are singletons. This CDR3 region has 15 residues. From germline, CDR1 is MDHEN and CDR2 SYDVKM. The J segment lost 4 bases and the V segment lost 5 bases, leaving 10 bases of the junction unmatched. V usage is TRBV28 and J usage is TRBJ1-1, with 7 bases identical to TRBD1. The clonotype was recovered from a woman aged 45-59 years in good health and CMV-seropositive. Sequencing was performed on PBMCs. The CDR3 sequence is CASSTSTGARTEAFF. CDR3 coding DNA: TGTGCCAGCAGTACCTCAACAGGGGCGCGCACTGAAGCTTTCTTT.